Listed below are T cell receptor beta chains from one sample, sequenced in a study of blood T cells in healthy people across ages. TCRdb recomputed calls from the 5' RACE reads with MiXCR, one row per CDR3 protein. The data show over 600,000 distinct CDR3 sequences, 40% to 45% seen once. Sequences were obtained from blood. All receptors derive from a man older than 75 in good health. CDR3s include the opening cysteine and the closing phenylalanine or tryptophan. The order of the fields is D gene, V gene, clone size, J gene, CDR3 DNA, CDR3 protein. A D gene is named only where the DNA matches it firmly. Clone size appears in some rows only: once, few, many, or a class for an expanded clone.

TRBD1	TRBV5-6	.	TRBJ2-1	TGTGCCAGCAGCTTGGGGACAGGGGGCTTTTCCTACAATGAGCAGTTCTTC	CASSLGTGGFSYNEQFF
TRBD2	TRBV6-6	few	TRBJ2-6	TGTGCCAGCATGGCGGGGGTCGACTCTGGGGCCAACGTCCTGACTTTC	CASMAGVDSGANVLTF
.	TRBV20-1	.	TRBJ1-4	TGCAGTGCAAAGGGAGGGGGGCTTACTAATGAAAAACTGTTTTTT	CSAKGGGLTNEKLFF
.	TRBV5-6	.	TRBJ2-7	TGTGCCGGCAGCTTGGATACAGGGTTCGGGTATTACGAGCAGTACTTC	CAGSLDTGFGYYEQYF
.	TRBV20-1	.	TRBJ1-5	TGCAGTGCTCGCCGACAGACTAATAGCAATCAGCCCCAGCATTTT	CSARRQTNSNQPQHF
TRBD1	TRBV12-5	.	TRBJ2-5	TGTGCTAGTGGTTTGGGATCAGGGGGAGAGACCCAGTACTTC	CASGLGSGGETQYF
TRBD2	TRBV7-9	.	TRBJ2-3	TGTGCCAGCAGCTTATACAAGACTAGCGCCAGCACAGATACGCAGTATTTT	CASSLYKTSASTDTQYF
.	TRBV4-1	.	TRBJ1-4	TGCGCCAGCAGCCAAGAAGTAGGGGGAGGTGAAAAACTGTTTTTT	CASSQEVGGGEKLFF
.	TRBV20-1	many	TRBJ2-3	TGCAGTGCCGCCAGAGGGGGAGGTGCAGATACGCAGTATTTT	CSAARGGGADTQYF
.	TRBV13	.	TRBJ2-1	TGTGCCAGCAGCTCGACCAATCTCGAAGGGGTGTTCTTC	CASSSTNLEGVFF
.	TRBV12-3/TRBV12-4	.	TRBJ1-2	TGTGCCACCACCATAGGGGACGGCTATGGCTACACCTTC	CATTIGDGYGYTF
TRBD2	TRBV3-1	.	TRBJ2-3	TGTGCCAGCAGCCAAGATCTGACTAGCGCTACAGGAGGCACAGATACGCAGTATTTT	CASSQDLTSATGGTDTQYF
.	TRBV2	.	TRBJ1-4	TGTGCCAGCAGTCGTAGGGCCGGTGAAAAACTGTTTTTT	CASSRRAGEKLFF
TRBD1	TRBV20-1	many	TRBJ1-6	TGCAGTGCTACCCGACAGGGCAAAGTTTCACCCCTCCACTTT	CSATRQGKVSPLHF
TRBD1	TRBV7-6	.	TRBJ2-7	TGTGCCAGCAGCTTAGATTTCAGGGGGCCGTACGAGCAGTACTTC	CASSLDFRGPYEQYF